A single sample gave rise to the 9 T cell receptor beta chains below, sequenced in a study of tumor-infiltrating lymphocytes in oesophageal squamous cell carcinoma. TCRdb itself ran the PCR reads through MiXCR, one entry per CDR3 protein. Of approximately 18,000 distinct CDR3 sequences detected, around two fifths appear once; the ten largest clones hold less than 35%. Sequencing was carried out using esophageal tumor tissue. The source of these receptors is a male donor with esophageal squamous cell carcinoma.

About this clonotype: It is likely a read error, because the conserved phenylalanine at the end of the CDR3 is missing. It is unclear where the CDR3 begins or ends on the DNA, so no DNA is shown, and the CDR3 is as TCRdb lists it. The chain joins TRBV12-3 or TRBV12-4 to TRBJ2-6; the listed D gene, TRBD1, was not tested against the DNA. The CDR3 region is 17 residues in length, termini included. The chain's CDR3 is CASRPYAGGGTEAFFGA.

The rearrangement joins TRBV12-5 to TRBJ2-7; D possibly corresponds to TRBD1 (5 bases). Trimming removed 1 base at V and 5 bases at J, with 12 bases between. The CDR3 runs 14 residues. Germline V gene sequence: CDR1 LGHNT, CDR2 FRNRAP. The CDR3 sequence: CASGLDLQGHEQYF. The CDR3 bases are TGTGCTAGTGGTTTGGACCTCCAGGGTCACGAGCAGTACTTC.

The chain employs TRBV10-1 and TRBJ2-5, with 12 bases aligning to TRBD1. Judging by the DNA end, TRBJ2-1 fits better; the J call may be wrong. This CDR3 contains 15 residues. The germline gives CDR1 WNHNN, CDR2 SYGVQD (reference sequence). The CDR3 bases are TGCGCCAGCAGTGACAGGGACAGGGGGCTTAATGAGCAGTTCTTC. It is translated as CASSDRDRGLNEQFF.

This sequence joins TRBV7-8 and TRBJ2-4, with TRBD1 matching 10 bases. The J call may be mistaken, given a closer DNA end match to TRBJ2-7. CDR1 and CDR2 (germline): SGHVS, FQNEAQ. The CDR3 sequence is 15 residues long. The CDR3 coding sequence is TGTGCCAGCAGCTTTCGGGGACAGGGGAGGATCGAGCAGTACTTC. Amino acid sequence: CASSFRGQGRIEQYF.

The chain is built from TRBV11-2 and TRBJ2-5, with unresolved D. Germline loops: CDR1 SGHAT, CDR2 FQNNGV. Trimming shortened V by 4 bases and J by 1 base, and 10 bases separated the two germline ends. The CDR3 sequence is 14 residues long. In DNA, the CDR3 is TGTGCCAGCAGCTCATGGGCGGCCCAAGAGACCCAGTACTTC. Protein: CASSSWAAQETQYF.

This chain uses TRBV5-4 with TRBJ1-1, with 7 bases aligning to TRBD2. The J call may be in error: the DNA end matches TRBJ2-2 better. Germline values: CDR1 SGHNT, CDR2 YYREEE (reference sequence). The CDR3 runs 16 residues. The CDR3: CASRDRRGGGTGELFF. For the CDR3, the DNA is TGTGCCAGCAGGGATCGGAGGGGCGGGGGCACCGGGGAGCTGTTTTTT.

The rearrangement uses TRBV12-5 and TRBJ2-6; D gene unclear. The CDR3 contains 13 residues. V was trimmed by 6 bases and J by 2 bases, leaving 5 bases between them. Per germline, CDR1 LGHNT and CDR2 FRNRAP. CDR3 loop: CASGPPGANVLTF. The CDR3, as DNA: TGTGCTAGTGGCCCCCCTGGGGCCAACGTCCTGACTTTC.

This clonotype has a handful of counts. The chain recombines TRBV6-1 with TRBJ2-3, with D uncertain. The V gene's germline CDR1 is MNHNS and CDR2 SASEGT. The CDR3 loop spans 11 amino acids. V lost 6 bases and J 6 bases, leaving 7 bases between the germline ends. DNA for the CDR3: TGTGCCAGCAGGGAAATGGATACGCAGTATTTT. Residues: CASREMDTQYF.

The chain recombines TRBV5-4 with TRBJ2-7; 8 bases are a match to TRBD1. The CDR3 runs to 15 residues. Unmatched junction bases numbered 2, after V lost 0 bases and J lost 0 bases. Germline values: CDR1 SGHNT, CDR2 YYREEE (reference sequence). The CDR3 reads CASSLGRGLSYEQYF. The CDR3 coding sequence is TGTGCCAGCAGCTTGGGCAGGGGGCTCTCCTACGAGCAGTACTTC.